This T cell receptor (beta chain) derives from a study of CD8 T cells in ankylosing spondylitis. General study results and limits: Reportedly, significant enrichment of disease-linked clones occurred in matched ankylosing spondylitis synovial fluid. For ankylosing spondylitis blood, a TCR beta motif of about 8 highly homologous variants appeared characteristic. Relatively scarce in peripheral blood, disease-linked clones were CD8+. Earlier studies detected some motif variants in reactive arthritis synovial fluid and blood.

The junction had 3 bases not matched to a gene; V was cut back by 4 bases and J by 6 bases. This CDR3 is built from 14 residues. Germline-derived CDR1 and CDR2 are MDHEN and SYDVKM. On this clonotype itself: Its target is unknown.

TCRdb itself ran the 5' RACE reads through MiXCR, one entry per CDR3 protein. The repertoire holds 200,000 to 300,000 distinct CDR3 sequences, with approximately 30% as singletons. Material for sequencing was blood, either unsorted or a sorted T cell fraction (not recorded which). The chain combines TRBV28 with TRBJ2-1, with 10 nucleotides matching TRBD1. This TCR derives from a male donor with ankylosing spondylitis or in good health (not recorded which). The CDR3 loop is CASSYRTGGNEQFF. The CDR3 DNA follows: TGTGCCAGCAGTTACAGGACAGGGGGCAATGAGCAGTTCTTC.